Shown below are 16 T cell receptor beta chains from a single sample sequenced in a study of T cell repertoires in cytomegalovirus infection. TCRdb processed the reads anew with MiXCR; each CDR3 protein has one entry. The sample carries more than 500,000 distinct CDR3 sequences, approximately 15% recorded once. The specimen was CD8+ T cells from PBMCs. The origin of the receptors is a human donor in good health (CMV status not recorded). Some clones in this sample may be carry-over from other donors' samples.

This clonotype has a count of ten or more. This chain links TRBV2 with TRBJ2-4; D is unresolved. The germline V and J ends were trimmed by 1 base and 0 bases, with 13 bases remaining between them. The germline V gene has CDR1 SNHLY and CDR2 FYNNEI. The CDR3 is 17 amino acids. CDR3 in DNA: TGTGCCAGCAGTGAAGGACTGGGCTACCTAGCCAAAAACATTCAGTACTTC. Its translation: CASSEGLGYLAKNIQYF.

This clonotype appeared a single time. This CDR3 fails to terminate in the conserved phenylalanine or tryptophan, so it likely reflects a read error. This sequence joins TRBV6-1 and TRBJ2-7, with D tentatively TRBD2 (6 bases). Germline V CDR1 and CDR2: MNHNS, SASEGT. Trimming stripped 6 bases from V and 2 bases from J, with 20 bases between. The CDR3 spans 16 residues. The CDR3 protein is CASRETILASTYEQYL. The CDR3 DNA reads as TGTGCCAGCAGGGAGACCATTCTAGCGAGTACCTACGAGCAGTACTTA.

Concerning this clonotype: The CDR3 does not close with the conserved phenylalanine or tryptophan, likely indicating a read error. The chain is built from TRBV4-1 and TRBJ2-7, with unresolved D. The germline gives CDR1 MGHRA, CDR2 YSYEKL. The CDR3 covers 13 residues. CDR3 in DNA: TGTGCCAGCAGCCAAGTGCCATCCTACGAGCAGTACTTA. This codes for CASSQVPSYEQYL.

This rearrangement joins TRBV6-6 to TRBJ2-7; 9 positions match TRBD1. Germline CDR1 MNHNY, CDR2 SVGAGI (reference sequence). The CDR3 extends over 14 amino acids. V gave up 8 bases and J gave up 2 bases; unmatched junction bases: 7. The CDR3: CASGWDRETYEQYF. Written as DNA, the CDR3 is TGTGCCAGCGGCTGGGACAGGGAAACCTACGAGCAGTACTTC.

The J gene is TRBJ1-1, the V gene TRBV9, with D possibly matching TRBD1 (5 bases). Germline values: CDR1 SGDLS, CDR2 YYNGEE. The CDR3 loop spans 15 amino acids. Trimming took off 4 bases at V and 4 bases at J, with 17 bases between the two ends. The CDR3 DNA reads TGTGCCAGCAGCCTTAGCGCGAAAGGGACCACTGAAGCTTTCTTT. Protein product: CASSLSAKGTTEAFF. Using reference TRBV9 and TRBJ1-1 for the parts outside the CDR3, the full variable domain is DSGVTQTPKHLITATGQRVTLRCSPRSGDLSVYWYQQSLDQGLQFLIQYYNGEERAKGNILERFSAQQFPDLHSELNLSSLELGDSALYFCASSLSAKGTTEAFFGQGTRLTVV.

V gene TRBV29-1 combines with J gene TRBJ2-1; TRBD1 matches at 7 bases. CDR1 and CDR2 (germline): SQVTM, ANQGSEA. The CDR3 length is 15 residues. The J segment lost 7 bases and the V segment lost 0 bases, leaving 9 bases of the junction unmatched. The CDR3 nucleotides are TGCAGCGTTGAAGACAGGGGGAACGTGGGTAATGAGCAGTTCTTC. Translating it yields CSVEDRGNVGNEQFF.

This clonotype was seen once. The V call is TRBV27, the J call TRBJ2-7, with D tentatively TRBD2 (6 bases). V was shortened by 8 bases and J by 0 bases, with 11 bases between the two germline ends. The CDR3 is 13 amino acids. CDR1 and CDR2 (germline): MNHEY, SMNVEV (reference sequence). Here the CDR3 DNA reads TGTGCCAGCCGGGACGGGAGCTCCTACGAGCAGTACTTC. Its translation is CASRDGSSYEQYF.

The chain employs TRBV20-1 and TRBJ1-5; D ambiguous. The V end was cut by 0 bases, the J end by 7 bases, with 22 bases between. The CDR3 contains 17 residues. Germline assignment: CDR1 DFQATT and CDR2 SNEGSKA (reference sequence). CDR3 in DNA: TGCAGTGCTAGAGATCACGAGAGACACTCCTTAGCCCAGCCCCAGCATTTT. Protein sequence: CSARDHERHSLAQPQHF.

The chain uses TRBV5-1 and TRBJ1-1; D ambiguous. With 4 bases removed from V and 6 bases from J, the gap between germline ends came to 19 bases. In germline, CDR1 is SGHRS, CDR2 YFSETQ. The length of the CDR3 is 15 residues. Here the CDR3 DNA reads TGCGCCAGCAGCCCAAGGATATGGGGAGTTCCTGAAGCTTTCTTT. Its protein is CASSPRIWGVPEAFF. Supplemented by reference TRBV5-1 and TRBJ1-1, the full variable domain reads KAGVTQTPRYLIKTRGQQVTLSCSPISGHRSVSWYQQTPGQGLQFLFEYFSETQRNKGNFPGRFSGRQFSNSRSEMNVSTLELGDSALYLCASSPRIWGVPEAFFGQGTRLTVV.

This clonotype was counted many times. The rearrangement uses TRBV28 and TRBJ1-1; D call uncertain. This CDR3 region has 12 residues. CDR1 MDHEN and CDR2 SYDVKM come from the germline V gene. V dropped 9 bases and J dropped 1 base, with 9 bases sitting between them. Here the CDR3 DNA reads TGTGCCAGGGTGAGGGCGAACACTGAAGCTTTCTTT. It encodes CARVRANTEAFF.

This chain links TRBV20-1 with TRBJ1-3; D is undetermined. Germline CDR1 is DFQATT and CDR2 is SNEGSKA (reference sequence). Trimming took off 2 bases at V and 2 bases at J, with 7 bases between the two ends. The CDR3 has 13 residues. CDR3 sequence (DNA): TGCAGTGCTAGATGGATTACTGGAAACACCATATATTTT. Translated: CSARWITGNTIYF.

This clonotype was seen at least ten times. This chain joins TRBV19 and TRBJ1-1, with D tentatively TRBD1 (5 bases). The CDR3 length is 15 residues. The V end lost 7 bases, the J end lost 0 bases, and 15 bases lay between the germline ends. The germline gives CDR1 LNHDA, CDR2 SQIVND (reference sequence). Written as DNA, the CDR3 is TGTGCCAGTACCCTTATGGGGGTTTTGAACACTGAAGCTTTCTTT. Protein product: CASTLMGVLNTEAFF. The full variable domain, with the rest looked up from reference TRBV19 and TRBJ1-1, is DGGITQSPKYLFRKEGQNVTLSCEQNLNHDAMYWYRQDPGQGLRLIYYSQIVNDFQKGDIAEGYSVSREKKESFPLTVTSAQKNPTAFYLCASTLMGVLNTEAFFGQGTRLTVV.

By sample fraction, this clonotype is medium-sized. The chain joins TRBV6-6 to TRBJ2-1; D is unclear. The CDR3 runs 12 residues. Trimming shortened V by 5 bases and J by 2 bases, and 4 bases separated the two germline ends. CDR1 is MNHNY, CDR2 SVGAGI, per germline (reference sequence). In DNA, the CDR3 is TGTGCCAGCAGTCGACCCTACAATGAGCAGTTCTTC. It specifies CASSRPYNEQFF.

The genes are TRBV6-5 and TRBJ2-7; D call uncertain. CDR1 is MNHEY and CDR2 is SVGAGI in the germline V gene. The CDR3 contains 13 residues. The ends were cut back, 3 bases at V and 5 bases at J, with 11 bases in the middle. As DNA, the CDR3 is TGTGCCAGCAGTTATAAAGGAGAGAACGAGCAGTACTTC. This translates into CASSYKGENEQYF.

This chain links TRBV4-2 with TRBJ1-2, with 11 bases lining up with TRBD1. J gave up 1 base and V 3 bases, and 1 base lay outside the gene matches. The CDR3 contains 15 residues. Germline lookup yields CDR1 LGHNA and CDR2 YNFKEQ. CDR3 region: CASSQGTGGNYGYTF. In DNA, the CDR3 is TGTGCCAGCAGCCAGGGGACAGGGGGTAACTATGGCTACACCTTC.

The rearrangement joins TRBV15 to TRBJ2-1; 10 bases map to TRBD2. Germline V lookup: CDR1 LNHNV, CDR2 YYDKDF (reference sequence). This CDR3 region has 17 residues. V shed 0 bases and J 4 bases; nucleotides not matched to a gene: 6. The CDR3 DNA follows: TGTGCCACCAGCAGAGATCCGCTAGCGGGAGCTTACAATGAGCAGTTCTTC. Translation: CATSRDPLAGAYNEQFF.